Following are 27 T cell receptor beta chains from one sample sequenced in a study of blood T cell repertoires in COVID-19. Sequenced by immunoSEQ multiplex PCR; TCRdb stores in-frame clones only, minus some. The sample holds hundreds of thousands of clones; under 90% are singletons and the top ten take 3% to 4.5%. Material: PBMCs or T cells enriched from blood (not recorded which). These receptors came from a woman in her 40s who had been exposed to COVID-19.

The rearrangement uses TRBV11-3 and TRBJ2-7; tentative D call: TRBD2 (6 bases). Germline V gives CDR1 SGHNT, CDR2 YENEEA. V lost 5 bases, J lost 8 bases, and 16 bases lay in between. The CDR3 consists of 13 residues. In DNA form, the CDR3 reads TGTGCCAGCAGCCCTGGGAGGCCGCACCAGCAGTACTTC. Translated, it gives CASSPGRPHQQYF.

The genes are TRBV5-1 and TRBJ2-1; 13 bases line up with TRBD2. Unmatched junction bases numbered 4, after V lost 4 bases and J lost 6 bases. The V gene's germline CDR1 is SGHRS and CDR2 YFSETQ. This CDR3 is built from 15 residues. CDR3 nucleotide sequence: TGCGCCAGCAGCACCGGGACTAGCGGGATCAATGAGCAGTTCTTC. This translates into CASSTGTSGINEQFF. Looking up the rest from reference TRBV5-1 and TRBJ2-1 gives the full variable domain: KAGVTQTPRYLIKTRGQQVTLSCSPISGHRSVSWYQQTPGQGLQFLFEYFSETQRNKGNFPGRFSGRQFSNSRSEMNVSTLELGDSALYLCASSTGTSGINEQFFGPGTRLTVL.

CDR3 DNA: TGTGCCACCAGTCCGGGACTGAGCACCGGGGAGCTGTTTTTT. This translates into CATSPGLSTGELFF. The gene calls are TRBV15 and TRBJ2-2, with TRBD2 as a possible D gene (6 bases). Between the trimmed V and J ends, which lost 6 bases and 4 bases, there was a span of 12 bases. Germline values: CDR1 LNHNV, CDR2 YYDKDF (reference sequence). The CDR3 has 14 residues.

This chain uses TRBV24-1 with TRBJ1-5, with TRBD1 matching over 10 bases. J was trimmed by 2 bases and V by 7 bases; bases with no gene match: 19. The germline CDR1 and CDR2 sequences are KGHDR and SFDVKD. The CDR3 contains 20 residues. The CDR3 DNA is TGTGCCACCAGCCACGAGCTGGGAGACAGGGGGCTCAACGGCAATCAGCCCCAGCATTTT. Its translation is CATSHELGDRGLNGNQPQHF.

This chain links TRBV11-2 with TRBJ2-1; maybe TRBD1 (6 bases). Germline V CDR1 and CDR2: SGHAT, FQNNGV. There are 16 residues in the CDR3. V lost 4 bases and J lost 5, with 18 bases in between. CDR3 DNA: TGTGCCAGCAGCTCCCTCGGCTTTACAGGGAACAATGAGCAGTTCTTC. It is translated as CASSSLGFTGNNEQFF. Using reference TRBV11-2 and TRBJ2-1 for the parts outside the CDR3, the full variable domain is EAGVAQSPRYKIIEKRQSVAFWCNPISGHATLYWYQQILGQGPKLLIQFQNNGVVDDSQLPKDRFSAERLKGVDSTLKIQPAKLEDSAVYLCASSSLGFTGNNEQFFGPGTRLTVL.

The chain combines TRBV30 with TRBJ2-3; D not resolved. The germline CDR1 and CDR2 sequences are GTSNPN and SVGIG (reference sequence). This CDR3 contains 14 residues. Trimming took off 3 bases at V and 1 base at J, with 11 bases between the two ends. The CDR3 nucleotides read TGTGCCTGGAGCCTAGGCGCCGGCACAGATACGCAGTATTTT. It codes for CAWSLGAGTDTQYF.

V is TRBV27 and J is TRBJ1-1, with D uncertain. In germline, CDR1 is MNHEY, CDR2 SMNVEV (reference sequence). The CDR3 is 16 residues long. V dropped 2 bases and J dropped 1 base, with 14 bases sitting between them. In DNA form, the CDR3 reads TGTGCCAGCAGTTTAGCTTGGCAGCTAGCGAACACTGAAGCTTTCTTT. Encoded protein: CASSLAWQLANTEAFF.

The CDR3 sequence: CASSLDASGADTQYF. The CDR3 DNA sequence: TGTGCCAGCAGCTTAGATGCTAGCGGGGCAGATACGCAGTATTTT. The rearrangement joins TRBV7-9 to TRBJ2-3, with 9 bases lining up with TRBD2. The CDR3 is 15 residues long. From germline, CDR1 is SEHNR and CDR2 FQNEAQ (reference sequence). After removal of 1 base from V and 4 bases from J, the junction contained 3 bases not matched to a gene.

This clone was seen just once. The same CDR3 arises from other DNA sequences in this sample as well. This chain links TRBV5-4 with TRBJ2-1; possible D gene TRBD2, 6 bases. Germline V gene lookup returns CDR1 SGHNT and CDR2 YYREEE (reference sequence). The CDR3 covers 15 residues. Between the trimmed V and J ends, which lost 0 bases and 2 bases, there was a span of 9 bases. In nucleotides, the CDR3 is TGTGCCAGCAGCTTGGAGGGCGGGGCCTACAATGAGCAGTTCTTC. It translates to CASSLEGGAYNEQFF.

V and J are TRBV18 and TRBJ1-1; D might be TRBD1 (5 bases). The V and J ends lost 4 bases and 4 bases respectively, with 10 bases between them. The CDR3 contains 13 residues. Germline assignment: CDR1 KGHSH and CDR2 LQKENI. CDR3 sequence reads: CASSQGLVTEAFF. CDR3 bases: TGTGCCAGCTCACAGGGGTTAGTCACTGAAGCTTTCTTT.

This clone was counted only a few times. At the DNA level, this CDR3 is encoded by other sequences in the same sample as well. The V and J genes are TRBV7-2 and TRBJ1-5; 9 bases align to TRBD1. Germline CDR1 SGHTA, CDR2 FQGNSA. Trimming cost V 5 bases and J 4 bases; bases outside gene matches: 6. The CDR3 covers 15 residues. Here the CDR3 DNA reads TGTGCCAGCAGCCTCACAGGGGGCCCGAATCAGCCCCAGCATTTT. Amino acids: CASSLTGGPNQPQHF. Drawing the rest from reference TRBV7-2 and TRBJ1-5, the complete variable domain is GAGVSQSPSNKVTEKGKDVELRCDPISGHTALYWYRQSLGQGLEFLIYFQGNSAPDKSGLPSDRFSAERTGGSVSTLTIQRTQQEDSAVYLCASSLTGGPNQPQHFGDGTRLSIL.

The chain carries TRBV5-1 and TRBJ2-2, with 8 bases identical to TRBD2. Germline CDR1 SGHRS, CDR2 YFSETQ. The CDR3 runs to 18 residues. Germline trimming cut 0 bases from V and 1 base from J; bases unmatched to any gene: 8. In nucleotides, the CDR3 is TGCGCCAGCAGCTTGGTCGCCGCGGCGGGGGGGAACACCGGGGAGCTGTTTTTT. Translating gives CASSLVAAAGGNTGELFF.

The J gene is TRBJ1-6, the V gene TRBV5-1, with a possible D match to TRBD1 (5 bases). Germline V gene lookup returns CDR1 SGHRS and CDR2 YFSETQ. V was shortened by 1 base and J by 8 bases, with 10 bases between the two germline ends. The CDR3 is made up of 14 amino acids. The CDR3 coding sequence is TGCGCCAGCAGCTTGCAGGGTAGGGATTCACCCCTCCACTTT. Translated, it gives CASSLQGRDSPLHF.

The chain is built from TRBV14 and TRBJ1-3; D is undetermined. Germline-derived CDR1 and CDR2 are SGHDN and FVKESK. The length of the CDR3 is 14 residues. V was pared by 11 bases and J by 0 bases, with 14 bases between. CDR3 sequence: CASWAGGSGNTIYF. In nucleotides, the CDR3 is TGTGCCTCGTGGGCCGGTGGCTCTGGAAACACCATATATTTT.

Only one count was recorded for this clone. V is TRBV29-1 and J is TRBJ1-2; perhaps TRBD1 as D (5 bases). The CDR3 runs 12 residues. Trimming stripped 6 bases from V and 6 bases from J, with 14 bases between. Germline loops: CDR1 SQVTM, CDR2 ANQGSEA. For the CDR3, the DNA is TGCAGCGTGGAGGGGTGGGGGAATGGCTACACCTTC. Encoded protein: CSVEGWGNGYTF.

The chain couples TRBV5-1 to TRBJ2-3; perhaps TRBD1 as D (5 bases). Trimming cost V 0 bases and J 1 base, with 9 bases left between them. CDR3 size: 15 residues. Looked up from germline, CDR1 is SGHRS and CDR2 is YFSETQ. The CDR3 sequence is CASSLEGFRTDTQYF. CDR3 sequence (DNA): TGCGCCAGCAGCTTGGAGGGGTTCCGCACAGATACGCAGTATTTT. Full variable domain (outside the CDR3, taken from reference TRBV5-1 and TRBJ2-3): KAGVTQTPRYLIKTRGQQVTLSCSPISGHRSVSWYQQTPGQGLQFLFEYFSETQRNKGNFPGRFSGRQFSNSRSEMNVSTLELGDSALYLCASSLEGFRTDTQYFGPGTRLTVL.

This rearrangement joins TRBV7-3 to TRBJ1-2, with TRBD1 matching over 9 bases. The CDR3 loop spans 14 amino acids. The V and J ends lost 5 bases and 2 bases, in that order; junction bases with no gene match: 3. The germline V gene encodes CDR1 SGHTA and CDR2 FQGTGA. The CDR3 spells CASSLGTGNYGYTF. The CDR3 nucleotides read TGTGCCAGCAGCCTAGGGACAGGGAACTATGGCTACACCTTC.

The chain combines TRBV4-2 with TRBJ1-4; D is undetermined. Germline V gene data show CDR1 as LGHNA and CDR2 as YNFKEQ. The CDR3 loop spans 17 amino acids. V was clipped by 0 bases and J by 0 bases, with 11 bases between them. CDR3: CASSQELRRSTNEKLFF. The DNA for the CDR3 is TGTGCCAGCAGCCAAGAATTGAGGCGATCAACTAATGAAAAACTGTTTTTT.

This sequence joins TRBV12-5 and TRBJ1-5; TRBD1 matches at 9 bases. J lost 4 bases, V lost 1 base, and 5 bases had no gene match. The germline V gene has CDR1 LGHNT and CDR2 FRNRAP. The CDR3 consists of 16 residues. CDR3 DNA: TGTGCTAGTGGTTTGGGCGGACAGGGGAGGAATCAGCCCCAGCATTTT. The encoded protein is CASGLGGQGRNQPQHF.

The rearrangement uses TRBV19 and TRBJ1-5; D call uncertain. Trimming cost V 0 bases and J 4 bases, with 16 bases left between them. The V gene's germline CDR1 is LNHDA and CDR2 SQIVND (reference sequence). This CDR3 is built from 17 residues. This CDR3 reads CASSIDTRGSENQPQHF. In nucleotides, the CDR3 is TGTGCCAGTAGTATAGATACTCGGGGATCCGAGAATCAGCCCCAGCATTTT.

Here the CDR3 reads CASSGGGTQGLNTEAFF. CDR3 sequence (DNA): TGTGCCAGCAGCGGGGGGGGGACCCAGGGATTAAACACTGAAGCTTTCTTT. The V call is TRBV21-1, the J call TRBJ1-1. TRBV21-1 constitutes a pseudogene. The CDR3 is 17 amino acids.

This clone was detected only a few times. This sequence joins TRBV5-1 and TRBJ2-2, with TRBD1 as a possible D gene (6 bases). CDR1 and CDR2 from the germline V gene are SGHRS and YFSETQ. This CDR3 spans 15 amino acids. V lost 2 bases, J lost 4 bases, and 12 bases lay in between. CDR3 in amino acids: CASSFGQRGTGELFF. CDR3 coding DNA: TGCGCCAGCAGCTTCGGACAGAGGGGCACCGGGGAGCTGTTTTTT.

The rearrangement links TRBV28 to TRBJ1-6; perhaps TRBD1 as D (6 bases). Trimming took off 7 bases at V and 7 bases at J, with 17 bases between the two ends. Germline V gives CDR1 MDHEN, CDR2 SYDVKM. The CDR3 has 15 amino acids. CDR3 DNA sequence: TGTGCCAGCACCTTGGACAGTCGTTTGAATTCACCCCTCCACTTT. Protein: CASTLDSRLNSPLHF.

This clone turned up a few times. J is TRBJ2-1 and V is TRBV19, with 8 nucleotides matching TRBD2. There are 16 residues in the CDR3. Trimming at V came to 6 bases and at J to 8 bases, leaving 15 bases not matched to a gene. The V gene's germline CDR1 is LNHDA and CDR2 SQIVND (reference sequence). The CDR3 DNA sequence: TGTGCCAGTAGCCCCCCCCGGGGGGGCCGCATGGATGAGCAGTTCTTC. Translation: CASSPPRGGRMDEQFF.

The table lists this clone with a few counts. Other DNA sequences in the same sample also yield this CDR3. The chain uses TRBV5-1 and TRBJ2-7; 9 bases map to TRBD2. Trimming removed 0 bases from V and 2 bases from J; junction bases left unmatched: 3. CDR1 SGHRS and CDR2 YFSETQ come from the germline V gene. CDR3 length equals 15 residues. CDR3 DNA sequence: TGCGCCAGCAGCTTGGGTCTAGCGGGACCCTACGAGCAGTACTTC. It yields the protein CASSLGLAGPYEQYF.

The chain carries TRBV27 and TRBJ1-1, with TRBD1 identical over 8 bases. After removal of 7 bases from V and 4 bases from J, the junction contained 11 bases not matched to a gene. From germline, CDR1 is MNHEY and CDR2 SMNVEV (reference sequence). The CDR3 contains 15 residues. CDR3 coding DNA: TGTGCCAGCACCCTACTAGGACAGGGACGCACTGAAGCTTTCTTT. It translates to CASTLLGQGRTEAFF.

This chain uses TRBV7-3 with TRBJ2-5; D is perhaps TRBD2 (6 bases). This CDR3 has 15 residues. The V end lost 5 bases, the J end lost 1 base, and 14 bases lay between the germline ends. Germline CDR1 SGHTA, CDR2 FQGTGA. CDR3 coding DNA: TGTGCCAGCAGCCAATCCGGGACTCTCCAAGAGACCCAGTACTTC. Its protein is CASSQSGTLQETQYF.